This TCR beta chain appears in the sequencing data of a study of beta chain features in type 1 diabetes. V lost 2 bases, J lost 2 bases, and 9 bases lay in between. The CDR3 is 14 residues long. CDR1 and CDR2 from the germline V gene are SGHVS and FQNEAQ. In this sample, this clone turned up a few times. Antigen specificity is unknown. The whole isolated RNA underwent reverse transcription, so sequencing captured expressed TCRB transcripts. The assay was immunoSEQ multiplex PCR, and TCRdb's table has in-frame clones only and misses some. The sample carries around 140,000 clones, around 9% recorded once. Notes on the study in general: A moderate, significant TCRB CDR3 shortening appeared in type 1 diabetes across four CD4+ subsets. Compared to healthy donors, patients appeared to have naive, central memory and Treg TCRB repertoires that were more alike.

The TCR comes from a man aged 30 to 39 with type 1 diabetes. This chain links TRBV7-8 with TRBJ2-5; tentative D call: TRBD2 (6 bases). The sample was central memory CD4+ T cells from blood. DNA for the CDR3: TGTGCCAGCAGCTTAAGGGCGGGGCAAGAGACCCAGTACTTC. Protein product: CASSLRAGQETQYF.